A single TCR beta chain is shown here with its context. The sample originates from a study of technical replicates of blood from a few donors. Profiling relied on immunoSEQ multiplex PCR, and the TCRdb table lists in-frame clones only, not all of them. The sample shows more than 65,000 clones, about 90% of them seen only once. V was shortened by 3 bases and J by 3 bases, with 8 bases between the two germline ends. This CDR3 has 13 amino acids. Germline lookup yields CDR1 SNHLY and CDR2 FYNNEI. The chain employs TRBV2 and TRBJ1-2; D may be TRBD1 (5 bases). This clonotype was sampled from a human donor in good health. Sequenced sample: T cells isolated from PBMCs. The CDR3 protein is CASSDRVYYGYTF. The CDR3 DNA reads TGTGCCAGCAGTGACAGGGTCTACTATGGCTACACCTTC. The whole variable domain, filled in from reference TRBV2 and TRBJ1-2, reads EPEVTQTPSHQVTQMGQEVILRCVPISNHLYFYWYRQILGQKVEFLVSFYNNEISEKSEIFDDQFSVERPDGSNFTLKIRSTKLEDSAMYFCASSDRVYYGYTFGSGTRLTVV.